This T cell receptor beta chain was recovered during a study of CD8+ T cells in alopecia areata (dated by TCRdb to between 2017 and 2018). In terms of the full investigation: The treated patients took part in an open-label pilot trial in which moderate-to-severe alopecia areata was treated with oral tofacitinib at 5 to 10 mg twice daily. Scalp clonality was compared across normal scalp (n=4), patchy alopecia areata scalp (n=8), and alopecia totalis/universalis scalp (n=8). In humans, TCRbeta sequencing was performed on scalp tissue and on sorted CD4+ and CD8+ peripheral blood T cells from healthy controls and from patients with patchy or totalis/universalis alopecia areata. The study used high-throughput TCRbeta sequencing to examine T cell clonal expansion in alopecia areata, in both the C3H/HeJ mouse model and human patients. TCRbeta CDR3 regions were amplified by immunoSEQ multiplex PCR using 35 Vbeta forward and 13 Jbeta reverse primers. RNA was obtained with the PAXgene miRNA kit for fixed scalp, the miRNeasy kit for PBMCs, and the RNeasy kit for mouse skin. Tofacitinib was given for 6 to 18 months, followed by 6 months of follow-up off drug to assess delayed response and recurrence. Biopsies were taken from tofacitinib-treated patients at baseline and at 4 and 24 weeks of treatment, and a later scalp biopsy was taken in several of the tofacitinib-treated patients. Here is what the overall study found, with its caveats: Scalp TCR repertoire analysis is complicated because resident alphabeta T cells in normal human skin are also sequenced, whereas mouse skin is dominated by gammadelta T cells. Lesional scalp, especially in alopecia totalis/universalis, showed higher clonality and more expanded CD8+ clones than normal scalp, suggesting antigenic drive. TCR sequences shared between patients were less clear than in mice, possibly partly because of HLA diversity in the patient population.

V is pruned by 6 bases and J by 5 bases, leaving 17 bases of the junction without a gene match. Taken from cysteine to phenylalanine, the CDR3 has 17 residues. Here the CDR3 DNA is all that survives: 51 bases in frame from base 1. The germline V gene gives CDR1 as MDHEN and CDR2 as SYDVKM. Library construction relied on the immunoSEQ multiplex PCR assay. For TCR sequencing, RNA was extracted from every sample and reverse transcribed into cDNA to serve as template. First-strand cDNA was synthesized with SuperScript III using a 2:1 mix of oligo-dT and random hexamers. Amplification bias was assessed with a synthetic immune receptor repertoire, and residual bias was removed computationally. Regarding the original processing steps: After raw reads were preprocessed to remove errors, the CDR3 was defined following IMGT conventions as running from the conserved cysteine to phenylalanine. Clonality was computed as 1 minus the Shannon entropy, with the entropy normalized by log2 of the number of productive unique TCRs. CD4 or CD8 identity of scalp clones was inferred by cross-referencing scalp TCRbeta sequences with sorted blood CD4 and CD8 repertoires. The clones in this table, taken by TCRdb from immuneACCESS, are in-frame only. Not every clone is retained; where verified, under half of the shortfall comes from an unresolved V gene, and the cause of the rest is unknown. V and J calls and clone size come straight from that table; D and trimming were deduced from the DNA. In all, the sample holds 110,000 or so clones, and about two fifths of those were seen once. Together, the top ten hold approximately 3.3% of the sample.

Lesional scalp punch biopsies and peripheral blood were collected from alopecia areata patients. After PBMCs were isolated by density centrifugation and stained for CD3, CD4 and CD8, a FACSAria was used to sort CD4+ and CD8+ T cells. This clone was counted between two and nine times. This receptor's antigen is unknown. Per-nucleotide qualities are absent, and no much larger clonotype sits a single base away. Source material: CD4+ T cells sorted from blood. Recombination connected TRBV28 to TRBJ2-5; TRBD2 matches 8 bases in the middle. The source is a human donor with alopecia areata. The CDR3 region has the sequence CASSPPVKGAGEETQYF. The DNA reads as follows: TGTGCCAGCAGCCCCCCCGTGAAAGGAGCGGGGGAGGAGACCCAGTACTTC.